Each of the 9 T cell receptor beta chains below was sequenced from the same sample in a study of blood T cell repertoires in COVID-19. TCRdb keeps only in-frame clones here, not all; method: immunoSEQ multiplex PCR. The data hold 250,000 to 350,000 clones, with 88% observed a single time. Sequencing used peripheral blood. The origin of the receptors is a woman aged 50 to 60 with active or convalescent COVID-19.

This clone has only a few counts. The gene calls are TRBV18 and TRBJ1-1; D call uncertain. CDR1 is KGHSH and CDR2 is LQKENI in the germline V gene. The CDR3 runs 14 residues. V was trimmed by 3 bases and J by 1 base, leaving 9 bases between them. The CDR3 here is CASSPEWRNTEAFF. For the CDR3, the DNA is TGTGCCAGCTCACCTGAATGGAGGAACACTGAAGCTTTCTTT.

As concerns this clone: The junction departs from the called germline gene at one end, perhaps through a read error. The V call is TRBV7-7, the J call TRBJ2-7; TRBD1 matches 12 bases. The V gene's germline CDR1 is SSHAT and CDR2 FNYEAQ (reference sequence). The CDR3 has 15 residues. The CDR3, as DNA: TGTGCTAGCAGCCCATATCCGGGACAGGGGGCCGAGCAGTACTTC. This codes for CASSPYPGQGAEQYF.

This sequence joins TRBV5-1 and TRBJ2-2, with TRBD2 as a possible D gene (6 bases). Trimming left V 0 bases short and J 2 bases short, with 11 bases between. The length of the CDR3 is 16 residues. Germline lookup yields CDR1 SGHRS and CDR2 YFSETQ. The CDR3 here is CASSLGPGSNTGELFF. The CDR3 DNA follows: TGCGCCAGCAGCTTGGGACCCGGGAGTAACACCGGGGAGCTGTTTTTT.

The chain couples TRBV2 to TRBJ2-7; 7 bases match TRBD1. The V segment lost 9 bases and the J segment 7 bases; nucleotides outside the gene matches: 9. Germline V lookup: CDR1 SNHLY, CDR2 FYNNEI. The CDR3 consists of 12 residues. Here the CDR3 DNA reads TGTGCCAGTAGACAGGGAGCGAGGGAGCAGTACTTC. Amino acid sequence: CASRQGAREQYF.

This chain uses TRBV7-2 with TRBJ1-6; TRBD1 matches at 9 bases. The CDR3 loop spans 15 amino acids. Trimming at V came to 1 base and at J to 9 bases, leaving 4 bases not matched to a gene. From germline, CDR1 is SGHTA and CDR2 FQGNSA. CDR3 residues: CASSLDGTGSSPLHF. The CDR3 bases are TGTGCCAGCAGCTTAGACGGGACAGGGTCTTCACCCCTCCACTTT.

The V call is TRBV5-8, the J call TRBJ2-7; the match to TRBD1 covers 7 bases. The ends lost 5 bases at V and 5 bases at J; junction bases unmatched: 4. This CDR3 comprises 12 residues. Germline V lookup: CDR1 SGHTS, CDR2 YDEGEE. CDR3 sequence (DNA): TGTGCCAGCAGGCGACAGGGCCACGAGCAGTACTTC. This encodes CASRRQGHEQYF.

The rearrangement uses TRBV28 and TRBJ1-2, with TRBD1 as a possible D gene (6 bases). This CDR3 contains 13 residues. Germline CDR1 is MDHEN and CDR2 is SYDVKM. V gave up 6 bases and J gave up 3 bases, with 11 bases separating them. The CDR3 DNA follows: TGTGCCAGCAGCAGCAGGGGACACTATGGCTACACCTTC. Its translation is CASSSRGHYGYTF.

The V and J genes are TRBV10-3 and TRBJ1-1; TRBD1 aligns across 8 bases. This CDR3 has 12 residues. V was clipped by 4 bases and J by 7 bases; unmatched bases: 2. Germline lookup yields CDR1 ENHRY and CDR2 SYGVKD. The CDR3 nucleotides read TGTGCCATCAGTGGGACAGGGATTGAAGCTTTCTTT. This translates into CAISGTGIEAFF.

The V and J genes are TRBV18 and TRBJ2-3; a weak D match, TRBD2 (5 bases). Germline CDR1 is KGHSH and CDR2 is LQKENI. V was shortened by 3 bases and J by 2 bases, with 12 bases between the two germline ends. The CDR3 is 15 residues long. The CDR3 nucleotides read TGTGCCAGCTCACCCTTCGAGGGCACCACAGATACGCAGTATTTT. Protein: CASSPFEGTTDTQYF.